The 24 T cell receptor beta chains reported below all come from one sample, sequenced in a study of regulatory T cells in long-lasting Graves disease. Library construction for TCR beta used iRepertoire HTBI primers and Arm-PCR of CDR3 regions. Using its own MiXCR run on the multiplex PCR reads, TCRdb lists one record per CDR3 protein. The sample holds 400,000 or so distinct CDR3 sequences, less than 25% seen once. Time point described: persistent/refractory GD, antithyroid drugs over 5 years with positive TRAb. PBMCs were the source of the RNA used for TCR sequencing. The material sequenced was peripheral blood mononuclear cells (PBMCs), taken when the disease was refractory, from a patient treated with antithyroid drugs. The receptors derive from a female donor with Graves disease.

The chain combines TRBV7-2 with TRBJ1-5; no firm D call. V was cut by 5 bases and J by 2 bases, with 10 bases left in between. This CDR3 has 14 residues. The germline V gene has CDR1 SGHTA and CDR2 FQGNSA. The CDR3 spells CASSLKVGNQPQHF. The DNA for the CDR3 is TGTGCCAGCAGCCTCAAGGTGGGCAATCAGCCCCAGCATTTT.

V and J are TRBV20-1 and TRBJ1-4; 8 positions agree with TRBD1. V lost 4 bases and J lost 6; bases outside the gene matches: 7. Germline assignment: CDR1 DFQATT and CDR2 SNEGSKA (reference sequence). CDR3 length: 14 residues. The CDR3 DNA reads TGCAGTGCTATGACAGGGGTGGGCGATGAAAAACTGTTTTTT. This sequence encodes CSAMTGVGDEKLFF.

This chain joins TRBV27 and TRBJ2-7; 8 positions match TRBD2. V was clipped by 6 bases and J by 6 bases; unmatched bases: 7. The V gene's germline CDR1 is MNHEY and CDR2 SMNVEV (reference sequence). This CDR3 comprises 13 residues. In DNA, the CDR3 is TGTGCCAGCAGACGCGGGAGGCGACTCGAGCAGTACTTC. Its protein product is CASRRGRRLEQYF.

This clonotype was detected ten times or more. J is TRBJ1-5 and V is TRBV15; D is ambiguous. CDR1 LNHNV and CDR2 YYDKDF come from the germline V gene (reference sequence). V lost 0 bases and J 1 base, leaving 4 bases between the germline ends. There are 14 residues in the CDR3. The CDR3 DNA sequence: TGTGCCACCAGCAGAGACAGAAGCAATCAGCCCCAGCATTTT. Its translation: CATSRDRSNQPQHF.

This clonotype was seen at least ten times. The chain couples TRBV19 to TRBJ1-5; D unresolved. V was shortened by 1 base and J by 3 bases, with 16 bases between the two germline ends. In germline, CDR1 is LNHDA, CDR2 SQIVND (reference sequence). The CDR3 loop spans 17 amino acids. CDR3 sequence reads: CASSIGGIELANQPQHF. The CDR3, as DNA: TGTGCCAGTAGTATAGGAGGGATTGAACTGGCCAATCAGCCCCAGCATTTT.

This clonotype was observed at least ten times. The chain joins TRBV7-2 to TRBJ2-7, with TRBD1 matching over 8 bases. The CDR3 has 13 amino acids. V was clipped by 5 bases and J by 7 bases; unmatched bases: 7. Germline V CDR1 and CDR2: SGHTA, FQGNSA. For the CDR3, the DNA is TGTGCCAGCAGCATGGACAGGGCAAGGGAGCAGTACTTC. Encoded protein: CASSMDRAREQYF.

This clonotype was counted ten times or more. The V call is TRBV2, the J call TRBJ2-7, with a tentative D call TRBD2 (5 bases). The CDR3 sequence is 11 residues long. Germline V CDR1 and CDR2: SNHLY, FYNNEI. V lost 10 bases to trimming and J lost 3 bases, with 10 bases between them. In nucleotides, the CDR3 is TGTGCCACCCAAGGGAGCTACGAGCAGTACTTC. Translated, it gives CATQGSYEQYF.

The chain couples TRBV7-2 to TRBJ2-3, with D perhaps TRBD2 (5 bases). Trimming took 5 bases from V and 4 from J, leaving 13 bases between them. From germline, CDR1 is SGHTA and CDR2 FQGNSA. The CDR3 runs 14 residues. The CDR3 DNA follows: TGTGCCAGCAGCCCGGGATTCGACTCAGATACGCAGTATTTT. Encoded protein: CASSPGFDSDTQYF.

A word on this clonotype: A much bigger clone sits one base away, suggesting this may be a read error. The chain carries TRBV10-3 and TRBJ2-2, with D tentatively TRBD1 or TRBD2 (5 bases each). Trimming shortened V by 7 bases and J by 5 bases, and 17 bases separated the two germline ends. The CDR3 loop spans 15 amino acids. The germline V gene encodes CDR1 ENHRY and CDR2 SYGVKD. CDR3 sequence: CAINALWDQTGELFF. The CDR3 region has the DNA TGTGCCATCAATGCGTTATGGGACCAAACCGGGGAGCTGTTTTTT.

This clonotype was detected many times. This chain uses TRBV6-1 with TRBJ1-5; 8 bases align to TRBD1. The CDR3 sequence is 16 residues long. CDR1 is MNHNS and CDR2 is SASEGT in the germline V gene. V shed 6 bases, J shed 0 bases, and the junction held 7 bases outside the gene matches. For the CDR3, the DNA is TGTGCCAGCAGCGACAGGGGACGTAATAGCAATCAGCCCCAGCATTTT. Translated, it gives CASSDRGRNSNQPQHF.

The chain links TRBV6-1 to TRBJ2-1; D is perhaps TRBD1 (6 bases). This CDR3 spans 15 amino acids. Germline CDR1 and CDR2: MNHNS and SASEGT. V lost 6 bases and J 4 bases, leaving 16 bases between the germline ends. CDR3 protein: CASRHRAALYNEQFF. The CDR3 bases are TGTGCCAGCAGACACAGGGCAGCGCTATACAATGAGCAGTTCTTC.

This clonotype was detected only once. The chain is built from TRBV27 and TRBJ1-1, with D hard to call. The V and J ends lost 3 bases and 3 bases respectively, with 8 bases between them. The CDR3 extends over 13 amino acids. Germline loops: CDR1 MNHEY, CDR2 SMNVEV (reference sequence). In nucleotides, the CDR3 is TGTGCCAGCAGTTTGTGCAGGTACACTGAAGCTTTCTTT. Protein: CASSLCRYTEAFF.

This chain uses TRBV20-1 with TRBJ2-7; TRBD2 aligns across 9 bases. V dropped 5 bases and J dropped 0; count of bases not matched to a gene: 11. The CDR3 covers 16 residues. Germline V gives CDR1 DFQATT, CDR2 SNEGSKA (reference sequence). The CDR3, as DNA: TGCAGTGCTGGTACTATAGCGGGAGAGAGCTCCTACGAGCAGTACTTC. Amino acid sequence: CSAGTIAGESSYEQYF.

V is TRBV15 and J is TRBJ2-7, with D unresolved. The CDR3 totals 13 residues. Trimming left V 0 bases short and J 2 bases short, with 5 bases between. Germline assignment: CDR1 LNHNV and CDR2 YYDKDF (reference sequence). The CDR3 nucleotides are TGTGCCACCAGCAGAGATCCCCCCTACGAGCAGTACTTC. This codes for CATSRDPPYEQYF. Based on the CDR3 plus reference TRBV15 and TRBJ2-7, the full variable domain is DAMVIQNPRYQVTQFGKPVTLSCSQTLNHNVMYWYQQKSSQAPKLLFHYYDKDFNNEADTPDNFQSRRPNTSFCFLDIRSPGLGDTAMYLCATSRDPPYEQYFGPGTRLTVT.

Details on this clonotype: Given a much more abundant clone one base away, this may be a read error. The chain links TRBV7-2 to TRBJ1-6; D ambiguous. Germline V gene lookup returns CDR1 SGHTA and CDR2 FQGNSA. The CDR3 runs to 15 residues. The CDR3 loop is CASGLEGRSFSPLHF. In DNA, the CDR3 is TGTGCCAGCGGCTTAGAGGGCAGGAGTTTTTCACCCCTCCACTTT.

The rearrangement joins TRBV6-5 to TRBJ2-7, with D unclear. CDR3 length equals 13 residues. The germline V and J ends were trimmed by 1 base and 3 bases, with 7 bases remaining between them. In germline, CDR1 is MNHEY, CDR2 SVGAGI. CDR3 in DNA: TGTGCCAGCAGTTACTTAGAGGACTACGAGCAGTACTTC. Translating it yields CASSYLEDYEQYF.

This clonotype was recorded many times. The chain uses TRBV28 and TRBJ1-1; possible D gene TRBD1, 5 bases. The CDR3 runs to 16 residues. Germline V gene sequence: CDR1 MDHEN, CDR2 SYDVKM. V shed 7 bases and J shed 1 base, with 19 bases lying between them. The CDR3 nucleotides read TGTGCCAGCACCCTCGGTGGGGCTGTAAGGAACACTGAAGCTTTCTTT. Protein: CASTLGGAVRNTEAFF. Supplemented by reference TRBV28 and TRBJ1-1, the full variable domain reads DVKVTQSSRYLVKRTGEKVFLECVQDMDHENMFWYRQDPGLGLRLIYFSYDVKMKEKGDIPEGYSVSREKKERFSLILESASTNQTSMYLCASTLGGAVRNTEAFFGQGTRLTVV.

This clonotype was seen ten or more times. This sequence joins TRBV29-1 and TRBJ1-1; D gene ambiguous. The CDR3 length is 13 residues. The germline V gene has CDR1 SQVTM and CDR2 ANQGSEA. The V and J ends lost 1 base and 0 bases respectively, with 6 bases between them. The CDR3 nucleotides read TGCAGCGTTGAAGGCAGGATGAACACTGAAGCTTTCTTT. Protein: CSVEGRMNTEAFF.

This clonotype has ten or more counts. J is TRBJ2-7 and V is TRBV11-2, with TRBD1 as a possible D gene (5 bases). The CDR3 length is 14 residues. V shed 6 bases and J shed 3 bases, with 15 bases lying between them. Per germline, CDR1 SGHAT and CDR2 FQNNGV. CDR3 loop: CASSPDSSGYEQYF. The CDR3 bases are TGTGCCAGCAGTCCAGACAGCTCCGGCTACGAGCAGTACTTC.

The chain carries TRBV20-1 and TRBJ2-5, with unresolved D. The CDR3 sequence is 13 residues long. Germline CDR1 DFQATT, CDR2 SNEGSKA (reference sequence). Trimming stripped 1 base from V and 4 bases from J, with 10 bases between. CDR3 protein: CSARGPVGETQYF. CDR3 DNA sequence: TGCAGTGCTAGAGGGCCGGTTGGAGAGACCCAGTACTTC.

This clonotype was counted at least ten times. The rearrangement joins TRBV27 to TRBJ2-1; the D is unclear. Trimming cost V 3 bases and J 15 bases, with 21 bases left between them. This CDR3 has 14 residues. CDR1 is MNHEY and CDR2 is SMNVEV in the germline V gene (reference sequence). The CDR3 reads CASSLGLNKATMFF. The CDR3 DNA follows: TGTGCCAGCAGTTTGGGTCTCAATAAGGCGACCATGTTCTTC.

Ten or more counts support this clonotype. CDR3 amino acids: CASGQGVQAFF. The CDR3 bases are TGTGCCAGCGGACAGGGGGTACAAGCTTTCTTT. The V call is TRBV6-1, the J call TRBJ1-1; 10 bases are shared with TRBD1. Germline CDR1 and CDR2: MNHNS and SASEGT. Trimming cost V 8 bases and J 9 bases; bases outside gene matches: 3. This CDR3 is 11 amino acids long.

This clonotype was picked up a small number of times. CDR3 DNA: TGTGCCAGCTGGCTAGGGCTCTACGAGCAGTACTTC. Residues: CASWLGLYEQYF. The chain joins TRBV6-1 to TRBJ2-7; no definite D call. This CDR3 is 12 amino acids long. Trimming took off 8 bases at V and 3 bases at J, with 11 bases between the two ends. The germline V gene has CDR1 MNHNS and CDR2 SASEGT.

This clonotype came up many times. The chain combines TRBV28 with TRBJ2-2, with TRBD2 identical over 11 bases. This CDR3 region has 18 residues. With V trimmed by 4 bases and J by 6 bases, 13 bases remained unmatched. CDR1 is MDHEN, CDR2 SYDVKM, per germline. The CDR3 region has the DNA TGTGCCAGCAGTTGGGGGGGTCAGACTAGCGGGATAGCCGGGGAGCTGTTTTTT. It codes for CASSWGGQTSGIAGELFF.